The T cell receptor (beta chain) under discussion was sequenced for a study of blood T cell repertoires in COVID-19. Repertoires were generated with immunoSEQ multiplex PCR, while TCRdb's copy carries only in-frame clones and drops some. The sample lists about 430,000 clones, about 88% occurring once. In germline, CDR1 is MGHRA, CDR2 YSYEKL. Trimming stripped 3 bases from V and 0 bases from J, with 24 bases between. The CDR3 contains 20 residues. This chain uses TRBV4-1 with TRBJ1-5, with a possible D match to TRBD1 (5 bases). Material: PBMCs or T cells enriched from blood (not recorded which). This receptor was obtained from a woman between 18 and 29 years old who had been exposed to COVID-19. The DNA of the CDR3 is TGCGCCAGCAGCCATTTATTAGGCGGGACGGAGGATCTTAGCAATCAGCCCCAGCATTTT. It specifies CASSHLLGGTEDLSNQPQHF.